The TCR beta chain described here comes from a study of cytomegalovirus exposure and HLA in healthy donors. Study information: An early release of data contained 75 million to 90 million unique TCRs, which came from HLA-typed donors.

This clone was found once. V was clipped by 5 bases and J by 8 bases; unmatched bases: 6. Germline lookup yields CDR1 SNHLY and CDR2 FYNNEI. The CDR3 loop spans 14 amino acids. Primers for the PCR totalled 60 Vbeta and 13 Jbeta. Measured with immunoSEQ multiplex PCR; TCRdb has only the in-frame clones, and not every one. The data hold about 89,000 clones, with about 80% observed a single time. The chain couples TRBV2 to TRBJ2-4; TRBD1 matches 10 bases. The origin of this receptor is a male donor in good health and CMV-seronegative. The sample comprised PBMCs. CDR3 coding DNA: TGTGCCAGCAGTACGACAGGGGGCTGGGACATTCAGTACTTC. Residues: CASSTTGGWDIQYF.